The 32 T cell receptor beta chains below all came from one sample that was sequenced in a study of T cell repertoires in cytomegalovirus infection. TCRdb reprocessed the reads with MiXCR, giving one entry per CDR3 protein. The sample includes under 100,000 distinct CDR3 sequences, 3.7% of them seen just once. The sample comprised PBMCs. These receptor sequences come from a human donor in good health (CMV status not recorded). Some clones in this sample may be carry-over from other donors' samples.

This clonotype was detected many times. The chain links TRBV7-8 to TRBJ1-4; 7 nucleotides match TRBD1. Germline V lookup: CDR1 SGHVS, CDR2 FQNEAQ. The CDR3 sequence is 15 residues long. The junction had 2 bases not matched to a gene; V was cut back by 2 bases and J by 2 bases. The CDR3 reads CASSLTTGTNEKLFF. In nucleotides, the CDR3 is TGTGCCAGCAGCTTAACGACAGGGACTAATGAAAAACTGTTTTTT. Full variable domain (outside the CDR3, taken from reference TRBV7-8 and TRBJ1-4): GAGVSQSPRYKVAKRGQDVALRCDPISGHVSLFWYQQALGQGPEFLTYFQNEAQLDKSGLPSDRFFAERPEGSVSTLKIQRTQQEDSAVYLCASSLTTGTNEKLFFGSGTQLSVL.

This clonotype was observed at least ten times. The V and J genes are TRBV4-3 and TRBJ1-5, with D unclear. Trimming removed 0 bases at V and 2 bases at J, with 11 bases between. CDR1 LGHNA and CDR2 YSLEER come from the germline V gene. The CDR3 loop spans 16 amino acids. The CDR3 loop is CASSQDNTQGNQPQHF. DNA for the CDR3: TGCGCCAGCAGCCAAGATAATACACAAGGCAATCAGCCCCAGCATTTT.

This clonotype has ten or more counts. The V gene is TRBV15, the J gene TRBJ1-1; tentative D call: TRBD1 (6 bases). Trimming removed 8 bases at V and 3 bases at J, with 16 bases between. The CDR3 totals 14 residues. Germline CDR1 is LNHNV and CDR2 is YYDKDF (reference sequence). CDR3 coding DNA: TGTGCCACCTCACCGGGGGCAGAACACACTGAAGCTTTCTTT. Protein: CATSPGAEHTEAFF.

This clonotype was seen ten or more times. The CDR3: CASSLNGAIEKLFF. The CDR3 DNA follows: TGTGCCAGCAGCTTAAATGGGGCAATAGAAAAACTGTTTTTT. This chain joins TRBV7-2 and TRBJ1-4, with D possibly TRBD1 on 5 matching bases. This CDR3 has 14 amino acids. With 2 bases removed from V and 8 bases from J, the gap between germline ends came to 12 bases. Per the germline V gene, CDR1 is SGHTA and CDR2 is FQGNSA.

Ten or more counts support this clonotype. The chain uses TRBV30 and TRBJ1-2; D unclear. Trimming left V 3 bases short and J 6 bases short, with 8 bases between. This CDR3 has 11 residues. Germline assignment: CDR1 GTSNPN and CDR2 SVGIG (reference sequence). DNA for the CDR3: TGTGCCTGGAGGGGAGGGAATGGCTACACCTTC. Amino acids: CAWRGGNGYTF.

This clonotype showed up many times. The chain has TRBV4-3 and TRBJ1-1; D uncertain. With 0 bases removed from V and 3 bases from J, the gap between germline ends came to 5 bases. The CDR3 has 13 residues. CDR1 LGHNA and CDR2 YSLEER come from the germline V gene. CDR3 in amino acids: CASSQDPDTEAFF. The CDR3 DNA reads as TGCGCCAGCAGCCAAGACCCGGACACTGAAGCTTTCTTT.

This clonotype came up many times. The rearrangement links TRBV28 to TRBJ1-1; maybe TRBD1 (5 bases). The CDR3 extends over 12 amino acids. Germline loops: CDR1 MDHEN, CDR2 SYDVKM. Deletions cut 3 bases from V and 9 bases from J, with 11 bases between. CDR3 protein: CASSFGEGKAFF. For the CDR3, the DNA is TGTGCCAGCAGTTTCGGCGAGGGGAAAGCTTTCTTT.

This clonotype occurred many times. CDR3 sequence reads: CSARANTEAFF. CDR3 bases: TGCAGTGCTAGGGCAAACACTGAAGCTTTCTTT. The rearrangement joins TRBV20-1 to TRBJ1-1; D unresolved. Germline V gives CDR1 DFQATT, CDR2 SNEGSKA (reference sequence). With 3 bases removed from V and 2 bases from J, the gap between germline ends came to 4 bases. The length of the CDR3 is 11 residues.

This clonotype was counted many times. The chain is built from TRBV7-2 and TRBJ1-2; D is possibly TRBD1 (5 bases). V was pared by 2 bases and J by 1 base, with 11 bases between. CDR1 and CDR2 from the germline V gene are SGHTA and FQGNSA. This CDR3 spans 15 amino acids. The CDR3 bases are TGTGCCAGCAGCTTACCTCGGGGCATTAACTATGGCTACACCTTC. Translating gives CASSLPRGINYGYTF.

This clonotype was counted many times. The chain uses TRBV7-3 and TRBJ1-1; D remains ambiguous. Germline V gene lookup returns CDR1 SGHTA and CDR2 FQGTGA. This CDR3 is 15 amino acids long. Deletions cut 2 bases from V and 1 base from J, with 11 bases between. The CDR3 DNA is TGTGCCAGCAGCTTATTCGGACGGACGAACACTGAAGCTTTCTTT. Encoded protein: CASSLFGRTNTEAFF.

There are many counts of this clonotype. CDR3 protein: CASSLAGQNEQFF. Here the CDR3 DNA reads TGTGCCAGCAGCTTAGCGGGGCAGAATGAGCAGTTCTTC. This rearrangement joins TRBV7-6 to TRBJ2-1; D might be TRBD1 (5 bases). Trimming cost V 0 bases and J 7 bases, with 7 bases left between them. CDR3 size: 13 residues. CDR1 and CDR2 (germline): SGHVS, FNYEAQ.

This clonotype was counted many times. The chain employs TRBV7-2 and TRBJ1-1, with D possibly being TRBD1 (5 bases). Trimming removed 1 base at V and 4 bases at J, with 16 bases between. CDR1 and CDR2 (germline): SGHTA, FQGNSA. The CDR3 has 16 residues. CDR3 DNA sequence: TGTGCCAGCAGCTTAGATTCGGGGGGTGGGGGCACTGAAGCTTTCTTT. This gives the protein CASSLDSGGGGTEAFF.

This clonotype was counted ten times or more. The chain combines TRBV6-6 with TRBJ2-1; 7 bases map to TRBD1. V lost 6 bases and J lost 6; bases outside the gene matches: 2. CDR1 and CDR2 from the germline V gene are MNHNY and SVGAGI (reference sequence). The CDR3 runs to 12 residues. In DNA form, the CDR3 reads TGTGCCAGCAGCGGGGACAGCAATGAGCAGTTCTTC. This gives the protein CASSGDSNEQFF.

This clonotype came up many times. The DNA of the CDR3 is TGTGCCAGCAGTTCAGTAGTAGGGGCAGTCTCTAATTCACCCCTCCACTTT. It is translated as CASSSVVGAVSNSPLHF. The chain joins TRBV12-3 or TRBV12-4 to TRBJ1-6, with D possibly being TRBD1 (5 bases). V gave up 4 bases and J gave up 6 bases, with 19 bases separating them. The CDR3 consists of 17 residues.

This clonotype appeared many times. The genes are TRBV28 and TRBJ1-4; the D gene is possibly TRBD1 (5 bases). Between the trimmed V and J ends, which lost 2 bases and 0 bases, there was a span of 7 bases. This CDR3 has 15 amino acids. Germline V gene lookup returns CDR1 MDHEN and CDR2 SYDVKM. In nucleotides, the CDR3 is TGTGCCAGCAGTTTAGTGGGGGCAACTAATGAAAAACTGTTTTTT. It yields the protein CASSLVGATNEKLFF.

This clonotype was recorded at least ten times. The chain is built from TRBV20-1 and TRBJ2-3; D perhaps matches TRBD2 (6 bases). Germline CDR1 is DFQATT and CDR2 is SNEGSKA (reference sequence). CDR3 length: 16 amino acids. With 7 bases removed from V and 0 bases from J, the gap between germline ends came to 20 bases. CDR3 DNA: TGCAGTGTCGAAGGAGGGCGGGGAGAGAGCACAGATACGCAGTATTTT. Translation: CSVEGGRGESTDTQYF.

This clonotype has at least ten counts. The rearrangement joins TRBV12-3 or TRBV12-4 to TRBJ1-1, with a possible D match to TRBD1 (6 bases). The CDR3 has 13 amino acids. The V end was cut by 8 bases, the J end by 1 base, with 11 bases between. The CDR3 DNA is TGTGCCAGCGGGACATACGGGAACACTGAAGCTTTCTTT. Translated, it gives CASGTYGNTEAFF.

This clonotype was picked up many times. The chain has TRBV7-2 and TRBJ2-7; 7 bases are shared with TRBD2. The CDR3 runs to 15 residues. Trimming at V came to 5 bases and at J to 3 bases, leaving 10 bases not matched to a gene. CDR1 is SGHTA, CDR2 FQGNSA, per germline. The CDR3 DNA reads TGTGCCAGCAGCCGAGGGGTGGGAGGGATCTACGAGCAGTACTTC. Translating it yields CASSRGVGGIYEQYF. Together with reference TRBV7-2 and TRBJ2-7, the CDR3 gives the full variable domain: GAGVSQSPSNKVTEKGKDVELRCDPISGHTALYWYRQSLGQGLEFLIYFQGNSAPDKSGLPSDRFSAERTGGSVSTLTIQRTQQEDSAVYLCASSRGVGGIYEQYFGPGTRLTVT.

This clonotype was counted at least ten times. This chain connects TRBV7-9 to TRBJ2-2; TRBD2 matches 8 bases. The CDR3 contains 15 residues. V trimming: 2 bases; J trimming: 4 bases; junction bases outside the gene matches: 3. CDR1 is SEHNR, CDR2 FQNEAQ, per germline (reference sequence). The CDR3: CASSLLTSVTGELFF. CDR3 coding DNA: TGTGCCAGCAGCTTATTGACTAGCGTCACCGGGGAGCTGTTTTTT.

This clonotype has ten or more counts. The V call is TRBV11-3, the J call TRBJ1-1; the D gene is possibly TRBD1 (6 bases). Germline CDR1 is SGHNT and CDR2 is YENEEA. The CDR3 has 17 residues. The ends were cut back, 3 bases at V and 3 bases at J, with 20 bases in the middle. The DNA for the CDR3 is TGTGCCAGCAGCTTTCCCAGGAGAGGGGGGGAAGACACTGAAGCTTTCTTT. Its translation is CASSFPRRGGEDTEAFF.

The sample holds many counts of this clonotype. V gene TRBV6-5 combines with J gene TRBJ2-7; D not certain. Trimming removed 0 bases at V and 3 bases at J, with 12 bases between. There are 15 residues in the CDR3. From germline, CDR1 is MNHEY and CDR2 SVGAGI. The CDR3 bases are TGTGCCAGCAGTTACTCGATCGGCCAGAACTACGAGCAGTACTTC. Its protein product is CASSYSIGQNYEQYF.

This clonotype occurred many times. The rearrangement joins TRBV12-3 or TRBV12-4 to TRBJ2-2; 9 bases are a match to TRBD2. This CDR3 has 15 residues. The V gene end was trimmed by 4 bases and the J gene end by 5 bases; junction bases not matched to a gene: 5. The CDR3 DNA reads TGTGCCAGCAGTTCGATAGCGGGGGAGACCGGGGAGCTGTTTTTT. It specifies CASSSIAGETGELFF.

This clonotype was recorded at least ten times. CDR3 nucleotides: TGCAGTGCTAGTAATGATTTGGGGACCCAGTACTTC. Translated: CSASNDLGTQYF. The V gene is TRBV20-1, the J gene TRBJ2-5; D ambiguous. Germline-derived CDR1 and CDR2 are DFQATT and SNEGSKA (reference sequence). V was pared by 3 bases and J by 7 bases, with 12 bases between. The CDR3 length is 12 residues.

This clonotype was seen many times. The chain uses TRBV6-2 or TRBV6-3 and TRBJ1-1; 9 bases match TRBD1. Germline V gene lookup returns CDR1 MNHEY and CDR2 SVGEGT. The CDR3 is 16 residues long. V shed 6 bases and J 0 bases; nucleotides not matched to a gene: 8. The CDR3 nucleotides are TGTGCCAGCAGCCGGGACAGGGAACCATTGAACACTGAAGCTTTCTTT. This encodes CASSRDREPLNTEAFF.

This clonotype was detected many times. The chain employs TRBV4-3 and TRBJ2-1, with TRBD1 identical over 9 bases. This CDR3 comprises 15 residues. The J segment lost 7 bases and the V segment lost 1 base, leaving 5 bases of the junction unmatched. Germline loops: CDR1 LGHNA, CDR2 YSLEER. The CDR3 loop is CASSQGLGTGNEQFF. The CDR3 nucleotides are TGCGCCAGCAGCCAAGGCCTAGGGACAGGGAATGAGCAGTTCTTC.

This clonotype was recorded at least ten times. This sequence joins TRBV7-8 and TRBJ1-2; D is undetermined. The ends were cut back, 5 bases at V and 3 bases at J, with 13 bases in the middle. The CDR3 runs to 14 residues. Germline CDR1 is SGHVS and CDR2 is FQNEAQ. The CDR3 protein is CASSPHGGDYGYTF. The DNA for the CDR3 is TGTGCCAGCAGCCCCCATGGCGGGGACTATGGCTACACCTTC.

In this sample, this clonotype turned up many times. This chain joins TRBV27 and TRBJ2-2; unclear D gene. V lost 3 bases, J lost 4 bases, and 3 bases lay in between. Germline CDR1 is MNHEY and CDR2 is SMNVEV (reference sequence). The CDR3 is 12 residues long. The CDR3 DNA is TGTGCCAGCAGTTTCCCCACCGGGGAGCTGTTTTTT. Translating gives CASSFPTGELFF.

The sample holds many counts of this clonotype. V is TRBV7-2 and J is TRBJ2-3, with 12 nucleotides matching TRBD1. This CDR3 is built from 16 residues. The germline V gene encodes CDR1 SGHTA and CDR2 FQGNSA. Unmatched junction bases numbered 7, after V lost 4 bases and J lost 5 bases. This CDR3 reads CASSYHRDRGRDTQYF. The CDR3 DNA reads TGTGCCAGCAGCTACCACCGGGACAGGGGGCGAGATACGCAGTATTTT.

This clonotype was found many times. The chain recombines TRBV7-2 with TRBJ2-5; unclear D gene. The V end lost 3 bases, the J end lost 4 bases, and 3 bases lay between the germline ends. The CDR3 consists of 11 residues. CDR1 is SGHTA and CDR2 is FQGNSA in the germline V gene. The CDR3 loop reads CASSFRETQYF. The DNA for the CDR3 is TGTGCCAGCAGCTTTAGAGAGACCCAGTACTTC.

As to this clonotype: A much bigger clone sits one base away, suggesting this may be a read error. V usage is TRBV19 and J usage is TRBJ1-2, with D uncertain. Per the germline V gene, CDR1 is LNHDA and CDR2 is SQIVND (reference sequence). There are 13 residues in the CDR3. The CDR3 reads CASGISPDYGYTF. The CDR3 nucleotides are TGTGCCAGTGGTATAAGTCCGGACTATGGCTACACCTTC.

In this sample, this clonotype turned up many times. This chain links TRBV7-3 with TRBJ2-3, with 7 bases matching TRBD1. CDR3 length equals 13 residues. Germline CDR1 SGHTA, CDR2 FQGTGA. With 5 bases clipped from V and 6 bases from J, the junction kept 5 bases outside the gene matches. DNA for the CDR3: TGTGCCAGCAGCCTCACAGGGGTCGATACGCAGTATTTT. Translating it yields CASSLTGVDTQYF.

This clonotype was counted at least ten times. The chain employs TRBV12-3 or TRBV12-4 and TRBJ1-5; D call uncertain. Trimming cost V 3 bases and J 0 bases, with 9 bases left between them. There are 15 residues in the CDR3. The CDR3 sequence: CASSFTRPSNQPQHF. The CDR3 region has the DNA TGTGCCAGCAGTTTTACCCGACCTAGCAATCAGCCCCAGCATTTT.